Following are 4 T cell receptor beta chains from one sample sequenced in a study of blood T cell repertoires in COVID-19. Sequenced by immunoSEQ multiplex PCR; TCRdb stores in-frame clones only, minus some. The sample includes some 160,000 clones, approximately 80% seen only once; the top ten take approximately 5%. Source material: peripheral blood. The origin of the receptors is a woman in her forties or fifties with acute or convalescent COVID-19.

The CDR3 protein is CASSYSGLAGFEQFF. CDR3 nucleotides: TGTGCCAGCAGTTACTCGGGACTAGCGGGGTTTGAGCAGTTCTTC. The chain links TRBV6-2 or TRBV6-3 to TRBJ2-1, with 13 bases fitting TRBD2. Germline V gene lookup returns CDR1 MNHEY and CDR2 SVGEGT. The V gene end was trimmed by 0 bases and the J gene end by 9 bases; junction bases not matched to a gene: 2. The CDR3 totals 15 residues.

This chain connects TRBV13 to TRBJ1-5; possibly TRBD1 for D (6 bases). CDR1 is PRHDT and CDR2 is FYEKMQ in the germline V gene (reference sequence). This CDR3 is built from 14 residues. V lost 5 bases and J 5 bases, leaving 13 bases between the germline ends. CDR3 in amino acids: CASSLQGRDQPQHF. CDR3 coding DNA: TGTGCCAGCAGCCTACAGGGAAGGGATCAGCCCCAGCATTTT.

This clone was seen a single time. The rearrangement joins TRBV7-9 to TRBJ1-3; D is unclear. The CDR3 extends over 12 amino acids. Per the germline V gene, CDR1 is SEHNR and CDR2 is FQNEAQ (reference sequence). V was trimmed by 7 bases and J by 9 bases, leaving 13 bases between them. The CDR3 sequence: CASTPTGGTIYF. The CDR3 DNA follows: TGTGCCAGCACCCCGACGGGAGGCACCATATATTTT.

This clone is a singleton in its sample. This chain links TRBV29-1 with TRBJ2-3; TRBD2 aligns across 7 bases. Trimming removed 6 bases from V and 0 bases from J; junction bases left unmatched: 6. Germline CDR1 SQVTM, CDR2 ANQGSEA. This CDR3 spans 14 amino acids. CDR3 bases: TGCAGCGTGAGCCGGGACTACAGCACAGATACGCAGTATTTT. This codes for CSVSRDYSTDTQYF.